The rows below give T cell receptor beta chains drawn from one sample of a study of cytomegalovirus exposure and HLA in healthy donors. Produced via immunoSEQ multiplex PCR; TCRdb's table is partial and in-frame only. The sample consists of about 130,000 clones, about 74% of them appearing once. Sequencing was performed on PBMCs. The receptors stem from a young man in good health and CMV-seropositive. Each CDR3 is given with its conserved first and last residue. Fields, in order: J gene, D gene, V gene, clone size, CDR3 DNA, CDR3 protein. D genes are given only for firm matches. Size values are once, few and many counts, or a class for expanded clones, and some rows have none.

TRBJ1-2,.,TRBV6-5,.,TGTGCCAGCAGTTCCCAGGGATGGGGCTACACCTTC,CASSSQGWGYTF
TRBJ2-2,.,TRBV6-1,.,TGTGCCAGCAGTGAAGCCGATTCGGGGTCGGGGGAGCTGTTTTTT,CASSEADSGSGELFF
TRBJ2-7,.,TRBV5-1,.,TGCGCCAGCGGCTTGGGTGTTCCTTCCTACGAGCAGTACTTC,CASGLGVPSYEQYF
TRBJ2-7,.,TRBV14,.,TGTGCCAGCAGCCAAGTCCAAGGGGTAATGCAGTACTTC,CASSQVQGVMQYF
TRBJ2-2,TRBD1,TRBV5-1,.,TGCGCCAGCAGCTCGACAGGGGCCAACACCGGGGAGCTGTTTTTT,CASSSTGANTGELFF
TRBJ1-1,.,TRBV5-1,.,TGCGCCAGCAGCGGAGGGTCTAACACTGAAGCTTTCTTT,CASSGGSNTEAFF
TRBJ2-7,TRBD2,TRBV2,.,TGTGCCAGCAGACGGACTAGCGCCTCCTACGAGCAGTACTTC,CASRRTSASYEQYF
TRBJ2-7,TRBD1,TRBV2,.,TGTGCCAGCTTTTCGGACAGGCAGTACGAGCAGTACTTC,CASFSDRQYEQYF
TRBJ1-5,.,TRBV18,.,TGTGCCAGCTCACCGGCGGGCGGGCGCAATCAGCCCCAGCATTTT,CASSPAGGRNQPQHF
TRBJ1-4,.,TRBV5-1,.,TGCGCCAGCAGCTTGGAACAGCCTGAAAAACTGTTTTTT,CASSLEQPEKLFF
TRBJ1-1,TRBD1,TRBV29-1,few,TGCAGCGTTGAAACCAGGGGGCCGGATGAAGCTTTCTTT,CSVETRGPDEAFF
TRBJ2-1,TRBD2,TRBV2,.,TGTGCCAGCAGTGAGACGATAGCGGGGTACTACAATGAGCAGTTCTTC,CASSETIAGYYNEQFF
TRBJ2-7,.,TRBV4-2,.,TGTGCCAGCAGCCAAGAATCCCCAGGCCCCTACGAGCAGTACTTC,CASSQESPGPYEQYF
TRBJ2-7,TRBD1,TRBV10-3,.,TGTGCCATCAGTCTCCGGGACAGGGACGGCGAGCAGTACTTC,CAISLRDRDGEQYF
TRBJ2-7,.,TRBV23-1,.,TGCGCCGGAGAGGGCGAGCAGTACTTC,CAGEGEQYF
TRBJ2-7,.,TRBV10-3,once,TGTGCCATCAGGGGGTCAGGGGTCTCCTACGAGCAGTACTTC,CAIRGSGVSYEQYF
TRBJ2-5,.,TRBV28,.,TGTGCCAGCAGTTTTGATGGAGTGGCCCAGTACTTC,CASSFDGVAQYF
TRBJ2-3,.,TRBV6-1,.,TGTGCCAGCAGCGGTGGGCGGGTGAACTCAGATACGCAGTATTTT,CASSGGRVNSDTQYF
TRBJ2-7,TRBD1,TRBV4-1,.,TGCGCCAGCAGCCAAGGACGAGCCGGGACAGGGTCCTACGAGCAGTACTTC,CASSQGRAGTGSYEQYF
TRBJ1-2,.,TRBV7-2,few,TGTGCCAGCAGCCGGCGGGACCTCCAGGAAGGCTACACCTTC,CASSRRDLQEGYTF
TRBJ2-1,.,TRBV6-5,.,TGTGCCAGCAAACGACAGGAGCATAATGAGCAGTTCTTC,CASKRQEHNEQFF
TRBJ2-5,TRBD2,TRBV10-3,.,TGTGCCATCAGTGAGGCCGGGAGGACGGAGACCCAGTACTTC,CAISEAGRTETQYF
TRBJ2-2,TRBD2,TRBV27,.,TGTGCCAGCAGTTTATACCCGGGACTAGCGGGAGGGGAGCTGTTTTTT,CASSLYPGLAGGELFF
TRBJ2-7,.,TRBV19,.,TGTGCCAGTAGTATCCTTAGCGGAACCGCCTACGAGCAGTACTTC,CASSILSGTAYEQYF
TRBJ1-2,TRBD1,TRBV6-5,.,TGTGCCAGCAGCCCGCGGACAGGGGGAATCTATGGCTACACCTTC,CASSPRTGGIYGYTF
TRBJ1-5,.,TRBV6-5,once,TGTGCCAGCAGTTACAACAGGGATCAGCCCCAGCATTTT,CASSYNRDQPQHF
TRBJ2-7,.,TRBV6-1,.,TGTGCCAGCAGTCAGACAAGTCAAACCTACGAGCAGTACTTC,CASSQTSQTYEQYF
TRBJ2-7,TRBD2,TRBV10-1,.,TGCGCCAGATCCTTGGGACTAGCGTTCTCCTACGAGCAGTACTTC,CARSLGLAFSYEQYF
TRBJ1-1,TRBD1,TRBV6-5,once,TGTGCCAGCAGTAAACAGGGGGCTGGAGCTGAAGCTTTCTTT,CASSKQGAGAEAFF
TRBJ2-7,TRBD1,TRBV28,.,TGTGCCAGCATCAATCCGACAGGGGGCTCCCACGAGCAGTACTTC,CASINPTGGSHEQYF
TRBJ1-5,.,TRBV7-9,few,TGTGCCAGCAGCCTAACTCAGGGATGGGATCAGCCCCAGCATTTT,CASSLTQGWDQPQHF
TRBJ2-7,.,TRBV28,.,TGTGCCAGCAGCTCGGGACTCTCCTACGAGCAGTACTTC,CASSSGLSYEQYF
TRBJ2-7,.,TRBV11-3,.,TGTGCCAGCAGCTTAGGGGCCGACTACGAGCAGTACTTC,CASSLGADYEQYF
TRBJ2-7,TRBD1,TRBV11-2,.,TGTGCCAGCAGCTTACTGAGAAAGGACAGGTACAACGAGCAGTACTTC,CASSLLRKDRYNEQYF
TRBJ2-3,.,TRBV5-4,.,TGTGCCAGCAGCCTAGCGCTAGCGACAGATACGCAGTATTTT,CASSLALATDTQYF
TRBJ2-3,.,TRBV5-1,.,TGCGCCAGCAGCTTGGCCTACAGGGATACGCAGTATTTT,CASSLAYRDTQYF
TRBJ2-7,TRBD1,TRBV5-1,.,TGCGCCAGCAATCTAGGGACAGGGGCCTACGAGCAGTACTTC,CASNLGTGAYEQYF
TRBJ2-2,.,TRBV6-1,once,TGTGCCAGCAGTGAAGCGCTGGGGGGAGCCACCGGGGAGCTGTTTTTT,CASSEALGGATGELFF
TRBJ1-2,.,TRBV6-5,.,TGTGCCAGCAGTTCCTTCGGAGGCTTGGTGGGCTACACCTTC,CASSSFGGLVGYTF
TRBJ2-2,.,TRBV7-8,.,TGTGCCAGCGATCGGAGTTTGAACACCGGGGAGCTGTTTTTT,CASDRSLNTGELFF
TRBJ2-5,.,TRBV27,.,TGTGCCAGCAGTTTCCGTAGCCCTGTCCAAGAGACCCAGTACTTC,CASSFRSPVQETQYF
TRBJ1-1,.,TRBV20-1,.,TGCAGTGCCCACAGGGTAAGAGCTTTCTTT,CSAHRVRAFF
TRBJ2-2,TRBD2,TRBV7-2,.,TGTGCCAGCAGCCTCGGGGGGGGCTTAGGAACCGGGGAGCTGTTTTTT,CASSLGGGLGTGELFF